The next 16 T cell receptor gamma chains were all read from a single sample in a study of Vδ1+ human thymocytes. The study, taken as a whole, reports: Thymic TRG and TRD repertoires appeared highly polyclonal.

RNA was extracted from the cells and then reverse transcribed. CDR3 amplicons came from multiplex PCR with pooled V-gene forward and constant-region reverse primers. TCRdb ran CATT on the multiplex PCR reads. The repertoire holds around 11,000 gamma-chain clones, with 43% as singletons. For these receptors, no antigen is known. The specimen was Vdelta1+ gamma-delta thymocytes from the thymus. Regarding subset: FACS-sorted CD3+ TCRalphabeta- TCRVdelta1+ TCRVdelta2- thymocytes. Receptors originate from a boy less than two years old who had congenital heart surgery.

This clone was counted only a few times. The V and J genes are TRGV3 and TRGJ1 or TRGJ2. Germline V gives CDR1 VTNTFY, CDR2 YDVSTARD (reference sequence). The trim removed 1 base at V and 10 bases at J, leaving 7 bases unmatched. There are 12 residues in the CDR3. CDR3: CATWDSNSKKLF. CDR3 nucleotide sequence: TGTGCCACCTGGGACAGCAATTCGAAGAAACTCTTT.

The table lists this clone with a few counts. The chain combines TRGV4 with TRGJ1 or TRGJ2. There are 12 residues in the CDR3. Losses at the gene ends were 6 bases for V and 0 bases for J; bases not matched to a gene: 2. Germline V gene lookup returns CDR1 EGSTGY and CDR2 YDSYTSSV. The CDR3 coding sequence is TGTGCCACCTGGACGAATTATTATAAGAAACTCTTT. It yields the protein CATWTNYYKKLF.

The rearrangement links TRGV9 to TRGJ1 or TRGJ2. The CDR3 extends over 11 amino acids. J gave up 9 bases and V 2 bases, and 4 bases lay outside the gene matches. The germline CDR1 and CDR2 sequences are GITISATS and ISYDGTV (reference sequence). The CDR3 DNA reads TGTGCCTTGTGGGAGGGAACTAAGAAACTCTTT. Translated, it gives CALWEGTKKLF.

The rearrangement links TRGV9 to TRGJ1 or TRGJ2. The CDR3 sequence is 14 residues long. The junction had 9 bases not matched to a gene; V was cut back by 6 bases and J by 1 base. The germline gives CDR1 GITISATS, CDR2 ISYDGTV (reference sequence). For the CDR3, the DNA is TGTGCCTTGTGGCCAGAAAAAAATTATTATAAGAAACTCTTT. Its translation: CALWPEKNYYKKLF.

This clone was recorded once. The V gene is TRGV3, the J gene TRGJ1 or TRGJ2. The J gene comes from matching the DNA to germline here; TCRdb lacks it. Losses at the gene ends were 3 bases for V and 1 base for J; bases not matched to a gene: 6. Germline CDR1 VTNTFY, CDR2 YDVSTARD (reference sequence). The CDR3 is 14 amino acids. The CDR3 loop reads CATWDDPNYYKKLF. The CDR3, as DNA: TGTGCCACCTGGGACGACCCAAATTATTATAAGAAACTCTTT.

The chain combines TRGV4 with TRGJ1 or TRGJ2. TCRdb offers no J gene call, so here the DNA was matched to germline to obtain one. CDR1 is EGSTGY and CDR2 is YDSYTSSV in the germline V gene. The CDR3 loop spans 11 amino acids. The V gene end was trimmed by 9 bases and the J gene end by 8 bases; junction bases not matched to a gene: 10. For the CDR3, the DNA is TGTGCCACCGGAGAACCCCATAAGAAACTCTTT. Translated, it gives CATGEPHKKLF.

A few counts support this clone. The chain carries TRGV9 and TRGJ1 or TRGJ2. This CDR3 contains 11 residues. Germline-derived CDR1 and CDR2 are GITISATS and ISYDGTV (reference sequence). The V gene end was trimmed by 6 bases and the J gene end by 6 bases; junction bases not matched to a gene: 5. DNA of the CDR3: TGTGCCTTGTGGTTAGTTTATAAGAAACTCTTT. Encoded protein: CALWLVYKKLF.

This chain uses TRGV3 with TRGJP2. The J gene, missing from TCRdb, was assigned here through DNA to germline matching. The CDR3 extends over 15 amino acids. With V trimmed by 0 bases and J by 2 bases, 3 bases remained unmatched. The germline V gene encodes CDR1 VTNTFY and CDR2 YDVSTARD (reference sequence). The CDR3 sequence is CATWDRGSSDWIKTF. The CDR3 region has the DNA TGTGCCACCTGGGACAGGGGGAGTAGTGATTGGATCAAGACGTTT.

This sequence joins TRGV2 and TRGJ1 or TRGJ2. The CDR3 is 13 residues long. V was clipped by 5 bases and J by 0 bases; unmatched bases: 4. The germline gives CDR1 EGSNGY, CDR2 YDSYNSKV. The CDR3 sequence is CATWAGNYYKKLF. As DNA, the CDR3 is TGTGCCACCTGGGCGGGGAATTATTATAAGAAACTCTTT.

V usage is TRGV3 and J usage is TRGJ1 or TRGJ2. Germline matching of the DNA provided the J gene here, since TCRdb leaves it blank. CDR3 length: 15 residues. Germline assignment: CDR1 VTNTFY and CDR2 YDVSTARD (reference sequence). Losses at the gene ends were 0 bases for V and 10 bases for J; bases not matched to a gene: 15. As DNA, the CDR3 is TGTGCCACCTGGGACAGGCGGGACATTCCGCTGAAGAAACTCTTT. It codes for CATWDRRDIPLKKLF.

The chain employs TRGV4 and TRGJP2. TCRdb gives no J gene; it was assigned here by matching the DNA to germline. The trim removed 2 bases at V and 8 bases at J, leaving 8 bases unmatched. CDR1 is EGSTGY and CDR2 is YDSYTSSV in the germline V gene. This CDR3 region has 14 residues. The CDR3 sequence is CATWDDSVDWIKTF. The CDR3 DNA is TGTGCCACCTGGGATGACAGTGTCGATTGGATCAAGACGTTT.

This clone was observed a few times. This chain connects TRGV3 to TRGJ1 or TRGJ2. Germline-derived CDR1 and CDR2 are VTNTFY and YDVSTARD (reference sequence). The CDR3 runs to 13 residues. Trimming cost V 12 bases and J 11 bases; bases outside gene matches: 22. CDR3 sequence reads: CAAWDRRVVEKLF. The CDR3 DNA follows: TGTGCCGCTTGGGACAGGCGGGTTGTAGAGAAACTCTTT.

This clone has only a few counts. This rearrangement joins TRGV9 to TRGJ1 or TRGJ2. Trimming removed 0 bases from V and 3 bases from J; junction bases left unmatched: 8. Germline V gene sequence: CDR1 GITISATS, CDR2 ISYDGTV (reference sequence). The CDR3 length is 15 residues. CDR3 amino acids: CALWEVHSVYYKKLF. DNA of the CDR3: TGTGCCTTGTGGGAGGTGCATTCGGTTTATTATAAGAAACTCTTT.

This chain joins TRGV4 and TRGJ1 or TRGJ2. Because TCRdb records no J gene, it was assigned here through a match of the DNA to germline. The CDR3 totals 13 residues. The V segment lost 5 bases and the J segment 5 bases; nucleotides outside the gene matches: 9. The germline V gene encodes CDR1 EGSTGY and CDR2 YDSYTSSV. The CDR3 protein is CATWGARDYKKLF. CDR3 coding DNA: TGTGCCACCTGGGGAGCACGGGATTATAAGAAACTCTTT.

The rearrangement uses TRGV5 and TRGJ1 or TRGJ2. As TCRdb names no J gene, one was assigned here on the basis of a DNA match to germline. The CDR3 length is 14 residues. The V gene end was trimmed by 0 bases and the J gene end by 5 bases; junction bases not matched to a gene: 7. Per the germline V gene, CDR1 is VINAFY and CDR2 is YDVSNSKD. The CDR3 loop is CATWDRPGNYKKLF. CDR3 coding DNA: TGTGCCACCTGGGACAGGCCGGGTAATTATAAGAAACTCTTT.

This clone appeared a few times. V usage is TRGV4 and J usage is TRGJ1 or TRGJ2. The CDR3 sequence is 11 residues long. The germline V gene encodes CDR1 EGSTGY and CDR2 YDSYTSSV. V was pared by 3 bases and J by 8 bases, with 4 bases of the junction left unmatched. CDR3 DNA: TGTGCCACCTGGGATTGCCATAAGAAACTCTTT. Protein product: CATWDCHKKLF.